One and the same sample provided the 25 T cell receptor beta chains below, sequenced in a study of T cell repertoires in aging, cancer and after chemotherapy. The template was genomic DNA from peripheral blood, not RNA. Multiplex touch-down PCR with TRB-A/B primers amplified rearranged V-D-J TRB sequences. TCRdb re-called the multiplex PCR reads through MiXCR, storing one row per CDR3 protein. The sample carries approximately 18,000 distinct CDR3 sequences, 45% to 55% recorded once. Sequenced material: blood. The receptor source for this set is a human donor in good health.

The chain combines TRBV6-5 with TRBJ1-1; D unclear. The V gene lost 6 bases and the J gene lost 4 bases, with 6 bases spanning the gap. The CDR3 is 11 amino acids. CDR1 and CDR2 (germline): MNHEY, SVGAGI. CDR3 in amino acids: CASRRGTEAFF. As DNA, the CDR3 is TGTGCCAGCAGACGGGGCACTGAAGCTTTCTTT.

The chain employs TRBV6-2 or TRBV6-3 and TRBJ2-7, with TRBD1 identical over 9 bases. V lost 7 bases, J lost 5 bases, and 9 bases stayed unmatched. Germline CDR1 and CDR2: MNHEY and SVGEGT. This CDR3 is built from 14 residues. The chain's CDR3 is CASTFTGGTNEQYF. The DNA of the CDR3 is TGTGCCAGCACCTTCACAGGGGGCACGAACGAGCAGTACTTC.

The genes are TRBV27 and TRBJ2-7, with D unresolved. V lost 2 bases and J lost 1, with 9 bases in between. Germline CDR1 reads MNHEY; CDR2 reads SMNVEV (reference sequence). CDR3 size: 14 residues. CDR3 bases: TGTGCCAGCAGTTTACAGGCTCCGTCCTACGAGCAGTACTTC. This translates into CASSLQAPSYEQYF.

This clonotype came up a few times. The chain links TRBV6-5 to TRBJ1-6; TRBD1 is a possible D gene (5 bases). Trimming removed 0 bases from V and 0 bases from J, with 9 bases in between. The CDR3 is 17 residues long. Germline assignment: CDR1 MNHEY and CDR2 SVGAGI. The CDR3 reads CASSYSRGSSYNSPLHF. The CDR3 bases are TGTGCCAGCAGTTACTCGAGGGGTAGCTCCTATAATTCACCCCTCCACTTT.

This clonotype came up a few times. The V gene is TRBV29-1, the J gene TRBJ2-1, with D unresolved. This CDR3 has 12 residues. V shed 7 bases and J shed 9 bases, with 16 bases lying between them. CDR1 is SQVTM and CDR2 is ANQGSEA in the germline V gene. This chain's CDR3 is CSAVGLLGEQFF. CDR3 sequence (DNA): TGCAGCGCCGTCGGCCTTCTGGGTGAGCAGTTCTTC.

Relative to its sample, this clonotype is medium-sized. The gene calls are TRBV11-1 and TRBJ2-3; D remains unclear. Germline V lookup: CDR1 SGHAT, CDR2 FQDESV (reference sequence). V was clipped by 0 bases and J by 0 bases, with 13 bases between them. The CDR3 spans 17 residues. CDR3 loop: CASSLARTPNSTDTQYF. CDR3 bases: TGTGCCAGCAGCTTAGCGCGAACTCCAAATAGCACAGATACGCAGTATTTT. The variable domain in full, with the rest retrieved from reference TRBV11-1 and TRBJ2-3, is EAEVAQSPRYKITEKSQAVAFWCDPISGHATLYWYRQILGQGPELLVQFQDESVVDDSQLPKDRFSAERLKGVDSTLKIQPAELGDSAMYLCASSLARTPNSTDTQYFGPGTRLTVL.

The table lists this clonotype with a count of one. The chain employs TRBV29-1 and TRBJ2-5; 8 bases are a match to TRBD2. CDR1 is SQVTM, CDR2 ANQGSEA, per germline. The CDR3 length is 13 residues. Unmatched junction bases numbered 3, after V lost 4 bases and J lost 2 bases. CDR3 bases: TGCAGCGTTGGTTTAGCGGGACAAGAGACCCAGTACTTC. Its protein product is CSVGLAGQETQYF. The whole variable domain, remainder taken from reference TRBV29-1 and TRBJ2-5, is SAVISQKPSRDICQRGTSLTIQCQVDSQVTMMFWYRQQPGQSLTLIATANQGSEATYESGFVIDKFPISRPNLTFSTLTVSNMSPEDSSIYLCSVGLAGQETQYFGPGTRLLVL.

This chain connects TRBV18 to TRBJ2-7, with a weak D call TRBD1 (5 bases). This CDR3 is 13 amino acids long. Germline V gene data show CDR1 as KGHSH and CDR2 as LQKENI. V was trimmed by 1 base and J by 4 bases, leaving 8 bases between them. The CDR3 protein is CASSPRQGYEQYF. For the CDR3, the DNA is TGTGCCAGCTCACCACGGCAGGGTTACGAGCAGTACTTC. The variable domain in full, completed from reference TRBV18 and TRBJ2-7, reads NAGVMQNPRHLVRRRGQEARLRCSPMKGHSHVYWYRQLPEEGLKFMVYLQKENIIDESGMPKERFSAEFPKEGPSILRIQQVVRGDSAAYFCASSPRQGYEQYFGPGTRLTVT.

The V gene is TRBV6-5, the J gene TRBJ1-6; D gene unclear. The ends were cut back, 5 bases at V and 16 bases at J, with 12 bases in the middle. This CDR3 is 11 amino acids long. Germline CDR1 and CDR2: MNHEY and SVGAGI. The CDR3 DNA follows: TGTGCCAGCAGTCAAGGACGGTTACTCCACTTT. It encodes CASSQGRLLHF.

This clonotype was observed once. The chain recombines TRBV29-1 with TRBJ1-1; D is uncertain. The CDR3 contains 12 residues. Germline V CDR1 and CDR2: SQVTM, ANQGSEA. The ends were cut back, 1 base at V and 5 bases at J, with 8 bases in the middle. CDR3 nucleotides: TGCAGCGTTGAAGCGGCGAGAACTGAAGCTTTCTTT. Protein sequence: CSVEAARTEAFF.

This chain connects TRBV6-1 to TRBJ2-2, with 14 bases fitting TRBD2. V dropped 6 bases and J dropped 4; count of bases not matched to a gene: 10. The CDR3 consists of 18 residues. Germline values: CDR1 MNHNS, CDR2 SASEGT. In DNA form, the CDR3 reads TGTGCCAGCAGGGAGACTAGCGGGAGGGCCGGGAGCACCGGGGAGCTGTTTTTT. It encodes CASRETSGRAGSTGELFF.

The V and J genes are TRBV11-1 and TRBJ1-6, with D maybe TRBD1 (5 bases). Trimming removed 5 bases at V and 0 bases at J, with 14 bases between. CDR3 length equals 17 residues. The germline V gene encodes CDR1 SGHAT and CDR2 FQDESV (reference sequence). The CDR3 DNA reads as TGTGCCAGCAGCCCTACGACACAGGCCTCCTATAATTCACCCCTCCACTTT. It specifies CASSPTTQASYNSPLHF.

By share, this clonotype counts as medium-sized. CDR3 region: CSVKGTAGEDTQYF. In nucleotides, the CDR3 is TGCAGCGTTAAGGGGACAGCTGGGGAAGATACGCAGTATTTT. The chain couples TRBV29-1 to TRBJ2-3; 7 bases line up with TRBD1. The CDR3 is 14 residues long. Germline values: CDR1 SQVTM, CDR2 ANQGSEA. V lost 5 bases and J lost 5; bases outside the gene matches: 10.

The gene calls are TRBV6-2 or TRBV6-3 and TRBJ2-7; D remains ambiguous. Germline CDR1 is MNHEY and CDR2 is SVGEGT. Trimming took 2 bases from V and 4 from J, leaving 3 bases between them. The CDR3 length is 11 residues. CDR3 bases: TGTGCCAGCAGTTACGCTTACGAGCAGTACTTC. This gives the protein CASSYAYEQYF.

This clonotype was observed a handful of times. The rearrangement joins TRBV29-1 to TRBJ2-7, with 13 nucleotides matching TRBD2. Per the germline V gene, CDR1 is SQVTM and CDR2 is ANQGSEA. V lost 1 base, J lost 2 bases, and 2 bases stayed unmatched. The CDR3 extends over 15 amino acids. This CDR3 is CSVEGTSGSPYEQYF. The CDR3 region has the DNA TGCAGCGTTGAAGGGACTAGCGGGAGCCCCTACGAGCAGTACTTC.

For the CDR3, the DNA is TGTGCCAGCAGCTCCGGACTAGCGGGCCCCAATGAGCAGTTCTTC. It is translated as CASSSGLAGPNEQFF. The genes are TRBV12-3 or TRBV12-4 and TRBJ2-1; TRBD2 agrees at 11 bases. With V trimmed by 6 bases and J by 6 bases, 7 bases remained unmatched. The CDR3 consists of 15 residues.

The chain employs TRBV29-1 and TRBJ2-1; D might be TRBD2 (5 bases). The germline V and J ends were trimmed by 6 bases and 10 bases, with 16 bases remaining between them. The length of the CDR3 is 12 residues. Germline assignment: CDR1 SQVTM and CDR2 ANQGSEA. In DNA form, the CDR3 reads TGCAGCGTCCCCGTAGCGACCGGGGAGCAGTTCTTC. It translates to CSVPVATGEQFF.

This sequence joins TRBV27 and TRBJ2-1; 9 nucleotides line up with TRBD2. Trimming removed 3 bases from V and 8 bases from J; junction bases left unmatched: 11. Looked up from germline, CDR1 is MNHEY and CDR2 is SMNVEV (reference sequence). The CDR3 has 16 amino acids. CDR3 nucleotide sequence: TGTGCCAGCAGTTTTGCTAGCGGGAATTTGGTCCATGAGCAGTTCTTC. Translated, it gives CASSFASGNLVHEQFF.

This clonotype was detected only a few times. The chain links TRBV18 to TRBJ2-7, with 10 bases lining up with TRBD1. The CDR3 is 13 residues long. The V and J ends lost 4 bases and 7 bases, in that order; junction bases with no gene match: 4. Germline values: CDR1 KGHSH, CDR2 LQKENI. Here the CDR3 DNA reads TGTGCCAGCTCACTCGGGACAGGGGATGAGCAGTACTTC. Protein product: CASSLGTGDEQYF.

This clonotype appeared a single time. The chain recombines TRBV5-1 with TRBJ2-1; 8 bases agree with TRBD1. Germline-derived CDR1 and CDR2 are SGHRS and YFSETQ. The CDR3 runs 15 residues. V shed 4 bases, J shed 7 bases, and the junction held 10 bases outside the gene matches. Here the CDR3 DNA reads TGCGCCAGCAGCGTGACAGGGGCTCACCCTAATGAGCAGTTCTTC. Translation gives CASSVTGAHPNEQFF.

The chain is built from TRBV6-5 and TRBJ1-2, with 8 nucleotides matching TRBD1. V was pared by 3 bases and J by 4 bases, with 4 bases of the junction left unmatched. Germline CDR1 MNHEY, CDR2 SVGAGI. The CDR3 length is 14 residues. DNA of the CDR3: TGTGCCAGCAGTTATCGGACAGGGAGCTATGGCTACACCTTC. Translating gives CASSYRTGSYGYTF.

This chain joins TRBV19 and TRBJ2-7; 7 bases match TRBD1. J lost 2 bases, V lost 3 bases, and 4 bases had no gene match. The CDR3 runs to 14 residues. CDR1 and CDR2 (germline): LNHDA, SQIVND (reference sequence). The CDR3 coding sequence is TGTGCCAGTAGTATGGGGACAGTTCCCTACGAGCAGTACTTC. It specifies CASSMGTVPYEQYF.

This clonotype was counted between two and nine times. V and J are TRBV6-6 and TRBJ1-2, with D perhaps TRBD1 (5 bases). In germline, CDR1 is MNHNY, CDR2 SVGAGI (reference sequence). The V end was cut by 2 bases, the J end by 3 bases, with 13 bases between. There are 15 residues in the CDR3. CDR3 region: CASSYPVRGDYGYTF. The CDR3 DNA reads as TGTGCCAGCAGTTACCCGGTCCGGGGGGACTATGGCTACACCTTC.

For this clonotype: A read error may produce the germline difference seen at one junction end. This CDR3 reads CASSPGQLQHF. The CDR3 bases are TGTGCCAGCAGTCCGGGACAGCTCCAGCATTTT. The rearrangement links TRBV6-2 or TRBV6-3 to TRBJ1-5, with TRBD1 matching over 7 bases. The CDR3 covers 11 residues. The germline V gene has CDR1 MNHEY and CDR2 SVGEGT.

This clonotype was seen only a few times. The V and J genes are TRBV19 and TRBJ2-1, with 8 bases lining up with TRBD2. V was clipped by 1 base and J by 9 bases; unmatched bases: 8. Germline CDR1 LNHDA, CDR2 SQIVND (reference sequence). This CDR3 is built from 15 residues. The CDR3 DNA reads TGTGCCAGTAGTATAGCGGCTAGCGGGCAGGCTGAGCAGTTCTTC. It specifies CASSIAASGQAEQFF.